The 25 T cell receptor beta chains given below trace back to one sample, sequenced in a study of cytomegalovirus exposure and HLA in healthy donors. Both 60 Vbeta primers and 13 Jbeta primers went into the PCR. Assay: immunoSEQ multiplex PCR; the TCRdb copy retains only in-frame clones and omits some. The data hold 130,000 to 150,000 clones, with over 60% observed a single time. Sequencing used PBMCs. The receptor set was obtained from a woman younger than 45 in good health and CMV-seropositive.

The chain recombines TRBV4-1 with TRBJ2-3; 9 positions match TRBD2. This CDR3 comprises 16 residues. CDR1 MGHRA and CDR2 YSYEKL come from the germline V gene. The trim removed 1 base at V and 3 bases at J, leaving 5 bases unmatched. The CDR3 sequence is CASSQALAGLTDTQYF. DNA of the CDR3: TGCGCCAGCAGCCAAGCTCTAGCGGGATTGACAGATACGCAGTATTTT.

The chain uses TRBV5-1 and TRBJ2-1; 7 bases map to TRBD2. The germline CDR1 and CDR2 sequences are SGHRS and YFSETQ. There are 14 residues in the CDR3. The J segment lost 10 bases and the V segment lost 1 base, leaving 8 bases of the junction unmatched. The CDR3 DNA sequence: TGCGCCAGCAGCTTGTTAGCGGGCGAACGCGAGCAGTTCTTC. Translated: CASSLLAGEREQFF.

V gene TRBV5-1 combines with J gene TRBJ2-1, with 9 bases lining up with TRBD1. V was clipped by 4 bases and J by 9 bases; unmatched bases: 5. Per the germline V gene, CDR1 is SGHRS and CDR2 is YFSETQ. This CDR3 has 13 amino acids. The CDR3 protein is CASSVGQGGEQFF. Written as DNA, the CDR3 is TGCGCCAGCAGCGTGGGACAGGGTGGTGAGCAGTTCTTC.

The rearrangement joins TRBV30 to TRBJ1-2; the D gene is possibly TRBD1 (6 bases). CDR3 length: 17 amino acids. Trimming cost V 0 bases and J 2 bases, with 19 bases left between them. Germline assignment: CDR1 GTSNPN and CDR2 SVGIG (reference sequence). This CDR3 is CAWSVDGTRKLNYGYTF. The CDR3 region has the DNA TGTGCCTGGAGTGTAGACGGGACAAGAAAGCTAAACTATGGCTACACCTTC.

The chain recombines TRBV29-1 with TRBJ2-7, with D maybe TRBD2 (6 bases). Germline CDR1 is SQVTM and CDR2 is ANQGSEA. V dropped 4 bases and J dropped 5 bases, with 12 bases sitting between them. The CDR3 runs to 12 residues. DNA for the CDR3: TGCAGCGTTGTCGGGGGTAGTAACGAGCAGTACTTC. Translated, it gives CSVVGGSNEQYF.

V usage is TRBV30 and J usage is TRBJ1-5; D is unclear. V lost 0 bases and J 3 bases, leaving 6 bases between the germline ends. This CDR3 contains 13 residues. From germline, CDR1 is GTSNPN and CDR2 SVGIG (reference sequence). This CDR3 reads CAWSVLHNQPQHF. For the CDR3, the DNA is TGTGCCTGGAGTGTACTGCACAATCAGCCCCAGCATTTT. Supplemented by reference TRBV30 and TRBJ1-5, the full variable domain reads SQTIHQWPATLVQPVGSPLSLECTVEGTSNPNLYWYRQAAGRGLQLLFYSVGIGQISSEVPQNLSASRPQDRQFILSSKKLLLSDSGFYLCAWSVLHNQPQHFGDGTRLSIL.

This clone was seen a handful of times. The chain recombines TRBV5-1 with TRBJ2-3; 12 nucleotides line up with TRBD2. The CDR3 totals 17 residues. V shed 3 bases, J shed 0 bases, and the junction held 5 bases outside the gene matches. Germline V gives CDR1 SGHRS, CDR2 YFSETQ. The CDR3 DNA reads TGCGCCAGCAGCTCAGGGACTAGCGGGCATAGCACAGATACGCAGTATTTT. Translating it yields CASSSGTSGHSTDTQYF.

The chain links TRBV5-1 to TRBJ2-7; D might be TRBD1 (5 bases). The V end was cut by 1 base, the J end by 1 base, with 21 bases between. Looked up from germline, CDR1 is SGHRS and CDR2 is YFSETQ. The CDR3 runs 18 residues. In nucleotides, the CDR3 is TGCGCCAGCAGCTTGTTGCGCAGGGAACGAGCGTCGTCCTACGAGCAGTACTTC. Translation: CASSLLRRERASSYEQYF. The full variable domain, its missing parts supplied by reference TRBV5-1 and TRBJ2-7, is KAGVTQTPRYLIKTRGQQVTLSCSPISGHRSVSWYQQTPGQGLQFLFEYFSETQRNKGNFPGRFSGRQFSNSRSEMNVSTLELGDSALYLCASSLLRRERASSYEQYFGPGTRLTVT.

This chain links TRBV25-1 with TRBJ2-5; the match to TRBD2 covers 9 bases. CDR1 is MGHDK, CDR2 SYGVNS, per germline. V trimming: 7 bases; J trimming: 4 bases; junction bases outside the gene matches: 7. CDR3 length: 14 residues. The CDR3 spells CASNRGGAGETQYF. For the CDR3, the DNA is TGTGCCAGCAATCGCGGGGGGGCCGGAGAGACCCAGTACTTC.

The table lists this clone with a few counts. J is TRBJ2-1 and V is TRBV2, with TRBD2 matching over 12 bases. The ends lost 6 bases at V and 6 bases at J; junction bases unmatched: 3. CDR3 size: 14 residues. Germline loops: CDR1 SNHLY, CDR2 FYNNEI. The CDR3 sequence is CASRGLAGPNEQFF. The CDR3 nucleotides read TGTGCCAGCAGGGGACTAGCGGGCCCCAATGAGCAGTTCTTC. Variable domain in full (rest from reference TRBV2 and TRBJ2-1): EPEVTQTPSHQVTQMGQEVILRCVPISNHLYFYWYRQILGQKVEFLVSFYNNEISEKSEIFDDQFSVERPDGSNFTLKIRSTKLEDSAMYFCASRGLAGPNEQFFGPGTRLTVL.

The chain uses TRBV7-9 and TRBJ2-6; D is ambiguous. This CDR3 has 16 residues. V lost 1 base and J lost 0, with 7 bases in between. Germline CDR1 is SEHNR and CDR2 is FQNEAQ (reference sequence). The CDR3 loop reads CASSLVYSSGANVLTF. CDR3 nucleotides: TGTGCCAGCAGCTTAGTGTACAGCTCTGGGGCCAACGTCCTGACTTTC. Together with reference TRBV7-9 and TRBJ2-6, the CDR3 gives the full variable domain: DTGVSQNPRHKITKRGQNVTFRCDPISEHNRLYWYRQTLGQGPEFLTYFQNEAQLEKSRLLSDRFSAERPKGSFSTLEIQRTEQGDSAMYLCASSLVYSSGANVLTFGAGSRLTVL.

This chain's CDR3 is CASSLVEWSNEKLFF. The CDR3 DNA is TGTGCCAGCAGCTTGGTGGAGTGGTCTAATGAAAAACTGTTTTTT. The chain employs TRBV5-8 and TRBJ1-4; no reliable D call. This CDR3 comprises 15 residues. Germline V CDR1 and CDR2: SGHTS, YDEGEE. The V gene lost 0 bases and the J gene lost 3 bases, with 9 bases spanning the gap.

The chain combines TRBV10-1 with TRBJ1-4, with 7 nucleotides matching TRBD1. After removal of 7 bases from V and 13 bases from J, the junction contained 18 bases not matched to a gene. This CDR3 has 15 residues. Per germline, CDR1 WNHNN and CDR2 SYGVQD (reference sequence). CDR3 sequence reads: CASILRQGFEGGLFF. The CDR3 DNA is TGCGCCAGCATTCTAAGACAGGGATTCGAAGGGGGACTGTTTTTT.

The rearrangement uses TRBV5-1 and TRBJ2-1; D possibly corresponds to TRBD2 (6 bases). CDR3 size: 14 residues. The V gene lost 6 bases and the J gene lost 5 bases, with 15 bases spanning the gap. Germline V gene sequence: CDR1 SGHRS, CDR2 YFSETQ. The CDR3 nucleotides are TGCGCCAGCATCCCGGGACTGACCGACAATGAGCAGTTCTTC. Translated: CASIPGLTDNEQFF.

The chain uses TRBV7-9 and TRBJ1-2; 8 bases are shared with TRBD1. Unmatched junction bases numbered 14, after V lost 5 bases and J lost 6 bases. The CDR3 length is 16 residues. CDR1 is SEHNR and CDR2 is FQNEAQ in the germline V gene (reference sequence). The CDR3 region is CASSILGRQGPDGYTF. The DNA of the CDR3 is TGTGCCAGCAGCATTCTAGGCCGACAGGGGCCGGATGGCTACACCTTC. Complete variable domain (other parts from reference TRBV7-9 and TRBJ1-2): DTGVSQNPRHKITKRGQNVTFRCDPISEHNRLYWYRQTLGQGPEFLTYFQNEAQLEKSRLLSDRFSAERPKGSFSTLEIQRTEQGDSAMYLCASSILGRQGPDGYTFGSGTRLTVV.

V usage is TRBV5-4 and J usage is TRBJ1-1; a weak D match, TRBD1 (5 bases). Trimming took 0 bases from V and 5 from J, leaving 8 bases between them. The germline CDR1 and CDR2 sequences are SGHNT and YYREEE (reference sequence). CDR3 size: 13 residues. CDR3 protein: CASSLGQWTEAFF. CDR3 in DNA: TGTGCCAGCAGCTTGGGACAGTGGACTGAAGCTTTCTTT. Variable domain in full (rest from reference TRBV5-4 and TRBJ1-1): ETGVTQSPTHLIKTRGQQVTLRCSSQSGHNTVSWYQQALGQGPQFIFQYYREEENGRGNFPPRFSGLQFPNYSSELNVNALELDDSALYLCASSLGQWTEAFFGQGTRLTVV.

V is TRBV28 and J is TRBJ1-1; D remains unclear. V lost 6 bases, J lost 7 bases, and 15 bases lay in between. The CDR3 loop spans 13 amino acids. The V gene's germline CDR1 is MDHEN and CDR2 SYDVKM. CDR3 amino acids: CASRMERRREAFF. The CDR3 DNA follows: TGTGCCAGCAGGATGGAAAGGCGGCGTGAAGCTTTCTTT.

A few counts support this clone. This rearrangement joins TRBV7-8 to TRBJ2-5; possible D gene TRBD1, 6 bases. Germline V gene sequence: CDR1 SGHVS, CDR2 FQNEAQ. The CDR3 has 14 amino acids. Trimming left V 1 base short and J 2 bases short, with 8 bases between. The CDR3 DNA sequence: TGTGCCAGCAGCTTAGGGACAGAGCAAGAGACCCAGTACTTC. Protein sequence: CASSLGTEQETQYF.

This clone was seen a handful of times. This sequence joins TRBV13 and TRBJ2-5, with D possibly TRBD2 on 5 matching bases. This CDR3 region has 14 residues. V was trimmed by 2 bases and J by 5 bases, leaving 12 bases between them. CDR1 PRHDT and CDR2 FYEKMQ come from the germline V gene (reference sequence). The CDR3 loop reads CASSLFGRGETQYF. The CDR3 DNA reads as TGTGCCAGCAGCTTATTCGGGCGAGGGGAGACCCAGTACTTC. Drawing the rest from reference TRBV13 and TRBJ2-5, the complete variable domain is AAGVIQSPRHLIKEKRETATLKCYPIPRHDTVYWYQQGPGQDPQFLISFYEKMQSDKGSIPDRFSAQQFSDYHSELNMSSLELGDSALYFCASSLFGRGETQYFGPGTRLLVL.

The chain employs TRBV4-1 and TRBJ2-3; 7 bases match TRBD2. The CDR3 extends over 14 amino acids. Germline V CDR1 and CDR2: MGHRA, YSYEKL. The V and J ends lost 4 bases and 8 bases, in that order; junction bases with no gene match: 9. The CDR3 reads CASSLSGVAGTQYF. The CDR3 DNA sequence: TGCGCCAGCAGCCTGAGCGGGGTAGCGGGTACGCAGTATTTT.

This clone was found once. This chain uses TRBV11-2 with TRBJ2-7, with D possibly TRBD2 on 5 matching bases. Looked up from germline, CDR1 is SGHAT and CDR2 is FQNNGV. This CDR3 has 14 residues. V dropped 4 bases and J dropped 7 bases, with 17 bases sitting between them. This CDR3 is CASSSDLGVREQYF. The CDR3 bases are TGTGCCAGCAGCTCTGACCTCGGGGTGAGGGAGCAGTACTTC.

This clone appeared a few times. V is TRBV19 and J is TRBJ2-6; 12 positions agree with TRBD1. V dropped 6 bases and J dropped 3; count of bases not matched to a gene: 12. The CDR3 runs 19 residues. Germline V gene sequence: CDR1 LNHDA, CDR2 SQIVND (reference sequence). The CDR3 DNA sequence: TGTGCCAGTAGAACGGGACCGGGACAGGGGGCTTATGGGGCCAACGTCCTGACTTTC. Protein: CASRTGPGQGAYGANVLTF.

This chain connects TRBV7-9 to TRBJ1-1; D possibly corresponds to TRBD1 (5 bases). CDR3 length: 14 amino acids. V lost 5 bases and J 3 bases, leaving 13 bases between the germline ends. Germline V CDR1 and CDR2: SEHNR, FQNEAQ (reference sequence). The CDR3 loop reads CASSPQGSHTEAFF. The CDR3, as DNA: TGTGCCAGCAGCCCCCAGGGATCCCACACTGAAGCTTTCTTT.

CDR3 protein: CASTEHWGGSGETQYF. Here the CDR3 DNA reads TGTGCCAGCACCGAACATTGGGGGGGGTCAGGAGAGACCCAGTACTTC. V is TRBV9 and J is TRBJ2-5; 7 positions match TRBD2. The CDR3 is made up of 16 amino acids. V shed 6 bases, J shed 4 bases, and the junction held 15 bases outside the gene matches. Germline V gene data show CDR1 as SGDLS and CDR2 as YYNGEE.

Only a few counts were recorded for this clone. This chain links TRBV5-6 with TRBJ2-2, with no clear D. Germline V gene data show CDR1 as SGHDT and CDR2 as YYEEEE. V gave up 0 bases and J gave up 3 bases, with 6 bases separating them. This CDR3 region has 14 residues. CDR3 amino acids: CASSLAPDTGELFF. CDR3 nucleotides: TGTGCCAGCAGCTTGGCTCCTGACACCGGGGAGCTGTTTTTT.